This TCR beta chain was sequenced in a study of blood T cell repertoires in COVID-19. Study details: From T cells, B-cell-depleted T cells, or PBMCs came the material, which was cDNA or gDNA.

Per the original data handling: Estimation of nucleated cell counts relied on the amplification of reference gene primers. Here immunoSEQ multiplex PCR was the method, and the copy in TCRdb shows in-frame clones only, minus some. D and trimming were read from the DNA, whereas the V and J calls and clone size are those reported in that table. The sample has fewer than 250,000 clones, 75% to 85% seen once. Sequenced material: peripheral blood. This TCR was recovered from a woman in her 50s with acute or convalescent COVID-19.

The CDR3: CASSANRLAGPQDEQFF. Written as DNA, the CDR3 is TGTGCCAGCAGCGCTAACCGACTAGCGGGGCCGCAGGATGAGCAGTTCTTC. The V gene is TRBV9, the J gene TRBJ2-1; 11 nucleotides agree with TRBD2. The CDR3 is made up of 17 amino acids. CDR1 and CDR2 (germline): SGDLS, YYNGEE. The junction had 13 bases not matched to a gene; V was cut back by 3 bases and J by 8 bases.